The next 19 T cell receptor beta chains were all read from a single sample in a study of blood T cell repertoires in COVID-19. The table came from immunoSEQ multiplex PCR; TCRdb's copy has only in-frame clones and leaves some out. The data hold approximately 100,000 clones, with about 80% observed a single time. Sequencing was carried out using peripheral blood. These receptors came from a woman of 80 years or more with active or convalescent COVID-19.

V and J are TRBV20-1 and TRBJ2-7, with D tentatively TRBD1 (5 bases). V was cut by 3 bases and J by 1 base, with 13 bases left in between. Germline assignment: CDR1 DFQATT and CDR2 SNEGSKA (reference sequence). The CDR3 covers 14 residues. Here the CDR3 reads CSASTRVSSYEQYF. The CDR3 nucleotides are TGCAGTGCTAGTACCAGGGTATCTTCCTACGAGCAGTACTTC.

The rearrangement uses TRBV6-2 or TRBV6-3 and TRBJ2-1; TRBD2 agrees at 7 bases. V gave up 0 bases and J gave up 0 bases; unmatched junction bases: 8. Germline V gives CDR1 MNHEY, CDR2 SVGEGT. CDR3 length: 18 amino acids. DNA of the CDR3: TGTGCCAGCAGTTACTCCTCCCCCCTAGCGGCCTCCTACAATGAGCAGTTCTTC. It specifies CASSYSSPLAASYNEQFF.

This clone has ten or more counts. DNA of the CDR3: TGTGCCAGCAGTATAATTAACTATGGCTACACCTTC. Its translation is CASSIINYGYTF. This rearrangement joins TRBV28 to TRBJ1-2; D ambiguous. The CDR3 runs to 12 residues. V gave up 5 bases and J gave up 1 base, with 5 bases separating them. The V gene's germline CDR1 is MDHEN and CDR2 SYDVKM.

This sequence joins TRBV5-1 and TRBJ1-4; 7 bases map to TRBD1. V was pared by 3 bases and J by 4 bases, with 0 bases of the junction left unmatched. The CDR3 covers 13 residues. CDR1 and CDR2 (germline): SGHRS, YFSETQ. The CDR3 DNA follows: TGCGCCAGCAGCTGGGACAGTAATGAAAAACTGTTTTTT. It translates to CASSWDSNEKLFF. The entire variable domain, with the rest obtained from reference TRBV5-1 and TRBJ1-4, is as follows: KAGVTQTPRYLIKTRGQQVTLSCSPISGHRSVSWYQQTPGQGLQFLFEYFSETQRNKGNFPGRFSGRQFSNSRSEMNVSTLELGDSALYLCASSWDSNEKLFFGSGTQLSVL.

The chain employs TRBV4-3 and TRBJ2-1; 11 bases are a match to TRBD2. V lost 1 base and J lost 4; bases outside the gene matches: 6. The V gene's germline CDR1 is LGHNA and CDR2 YSLEER. There are 17 residues in the CDR3. Here the CDR3 DNA reads TGCGCCAGCAGCCAAGGGGGGCGGACTAGCGGGTACAATGAGCAGTTCTTC. Its translation is CASSQGGRTSGYNEQFF.

This clone was observed once. The chain combines TRBV12-3 or TRBV12-4 with TRBJ2-1; D is uncertain. This CDR3 contains 13 residues. Trimming removed 6 bases from V and 2 bases from J, with 8 bases in between. For the CDR3, the DNA is TGTGCCAGCAGCATAGTCCCCTACAATGAGCAGTTCTTC. Translation: CASSIVPYNEQFF.

The rearrangement links TRBV6-6 to TRBJ1-4; 8 bases agree with TRBD1. J gave up 8 bases and V 0 bases, and 5 bases lay outside the gene matches. Germline CDR1 MNHNY, CDR2 SVGAGI (reference sequence). This CDR3 has 15 amino acids. The CDR3: CASSYSRQGIEKLFF. The CDR3 nucleotides are TGTGCCAGCAGTTACTCGAGACAGGGGATCGAAAAACTGTTTTTT.

This chain links TRBV18 with TRBJ1-5, with 8 bases matching TRBD1. Trimming removed 3 bases from V and 5 bases from J; junction bases left unmatched: 3. Germline CDR1 and CDR2: KGHSH and LQKENI. The CDR3 contains 14 residues. The chain's CDR3 is CASSPGTGDQPQHF. The CDR3, as DNA: TGTGCCAGCTCACCCGGGACAGGTGATCAGCCCCAGCATTTT. Variable domain in full (rest from reference TRBV18 and TRBJ1-5): NAGVMQNPRHLVRRRGQEARLRCSPMKGHSHVYWYRQLPEEGLKFMVYLQKENIIDESGMPKERFSAEFPKEGPSILRIQQVVRGDSAAYFCASSPGTGDQPQHFGDGTRLSIL.

V gene TRBV5-6 combines with J gene TRBJ1-2, with D perhaps matching TRBD1 (5 bases). The CDR3 loop spans 13 amino acids. Germline V CDR1 and CDR2: SGHDT, YYEEEE. Trimming cost V 0 bases and J 8 bases, with 11 bases left between them. In DNA, the CDR3 is TGTGCCAGCAGCTTGGAGCCAGGGCTAGGCTACACCTTC. It translates to CASSLEPGLGYTF.

The chain is built from TRBV7-3 and TRBJ1-2; 8 bases map to TRBD1. Germline V gives CDR1 SGHTA, CDR2 FQGTGA. The CDR3 has 13 residues. Trimming took 4 bases from V and 7 from J; bases not matched to a gene: 5. The CDR3 sequence: CASSSGQGFGYTF. In DNA, the CDR3 is TGTGCCAGCAGCTCCGGACAGGGCTTTGGCTACACCTTC. The full variable domain, completed using reference TRBV7-3 and TRBJ1-2, is GAGVSQTPSNKVTEKGKYVELRCDPISGHTALYWYRQSLGQGPEFLIYFQGTGAADDSGLPNDRFFAVRPEGSVSTLKIQRTERGDSAVYLCASSSGQGFGYTFGSGTRLTVV.

This chain connects TRBV6-5 to TRBJ1-1; 7 nucleotides agree with TRBD1. J lost 1 base, V lost 11 bases, and 7 bases had no gene match. Looked up from germline, CDR1 is MNHEY and CDR2 is SVGAGI. The CDR3 sequence is 13 residues long. The CDR3 DNA sequence: TGTGCCTCCGGCAGGGGGAGGAACACTGAAGCTTTCTTT. This gives the protein CASGRGRNTEAFF.

V is TRBV7-2 and J is TRBJ1-5, with a weak D call TRBD1 (6 bases). Deletions cut 3 bases from V and 5 bases from J, with 17 bases between. CDR1 is SGHTA and CDR2 is FQGNSA in the germline V gene. CDR3 size: 16 residues. CDR3 in amino acids: CASSFGVQGGDQPQHF. The CDR3 nucleotides are TGTGCCAGCAGCTTCGGCGTACAGGGTGGAGATCAGCCCCAGCATTTT.

This clone has a single count. The chain has TRBV28 and TRBJ1-6; TRBD1 is a possible D gene (6 bases). The CDR3 runs to 17 residues. Deletions cut 4 bases from V and 2 bases from J, with 15 bases between. Germline CDR1 and CDR2: MDHEN and SYDVKM. CDR3 in amino acids: CASSSDSSSTYNSPLHF. The DNA for the CDR3 is TGTGCCAGCAGTTCGGACAGTTCGTCAACCTATAATTCACCCCTCCACTTT.

This clone was observed once. This chain uses TRBV19 with TRBJ1-1; D is ambiguous. Trimming left V 10 bases short and J 1 base short, with 13 bases between. This CDR3 has 13 residues. Germline CDR1 is LNHDA and CDR2 is SQIVND (reference sequence). This CDR3 reads CATAIPGNTEAFF. In DNA form, the CDR3 reads TGTGCCACTGCGATTCCTGGGAACACTGAAGCTTTCTTT.

With regard to this clone: Other DNA sequences in this specimen translate into the identical CDR3. The chain links TRBV2 to TRBJ1-5; D is possibly TRBD1 (5 bases). The CDR3 has 14 amino acids. Trimming left V 3 bases short and J 2 bases short, with 8 bases between. Looked up from germline, CDR1 is SNHLY and CDR2 is FYNNEI. The CDR3 protein is CASSEEGGNQPQHF. The DNA for the CDR3 is TGTGCCAGCAGTGAGGAAGGGGGCAATCAGCCCCAGCATTTT.

The J gene is TRBJ2-2, the V gene TRBV19, with 11 bases matching TRBD1. CDR1 and CDR2 from the germline V gene are LNHDA and SQIVND (reference sequence). Unmatched junction bases numbered 8, after V lost 5 bases and J lost 6 bases. This CDR3 spans 16 amino acids. CDR3 sequence reads: CASSVRDRGASGELFF. CDR3 DNA sequence: TGTGCCAGTAGTGTCCGGGACAGGGGGGCTTCCGGGGAGCTGTTTTTT.

This chain links TRBV12-3 or TRBV12-4 with TRBJ1-1, with 8 bases fitting TRBD1. The CDR3 extends over 13 amino acids. V lost 5 bases and J lost 5; bases outside the gene matches: 4. The CDR3 protein is CASSQGARTEAFF. The CDR3 DNA follows: TGTGCCAGCAGTCAGGGGGCGAGAACTGAAGCTTTCTTT.

This clone was seen only a few times. The chain joins TRBV28 to TRBJ1-1; a weak D match, TRBD1 (5 bases). Per the germline V gene, CDR1 is MDHEN and CDR2 is SYDVKM. The CDR3 has 14 residues. Trimming cost V 6 bases and J 0 bases, with 11 bases left between them. CDR3 nucleotides: TGTGCCAGCAGCCCCCAGGGCTTGAACACTGAAGCTTTCTTT. Its protein is CASSPQGLNTEAFF.

V gene TRBV5-4 combines with J gene TRBJ2-1, with 13 bases aligning to TRBD2. The junction had 5 bases not matched to a gene; V was cut back by 2 bases and J by 9 bases. The germline CDR1 and CDR2 sequences are SGHNT and YYREEE (reference sequence). The CDR3 extends over 15 amino acids. CDR3 region: CASSFTSGGAGEQFF. CDR3 sequence (DNA): TGTGCCAGCAGCTTCACTAGCGGGGGGGCCGGTGAGCAGTTCTTC.